There are a few counts of the clone carrying this T cell receptor beta chain. In germline, CDR1 is SQVTM, CDR2 ANQGSEA. V shed 8 bases, J shed 7 bases, and the junction held 18 bases outside the gene matches. This CDR3 region has 16 residues. TCRdb reanalysed the 5' RACE reads using MiXCR and keeps one entry per CDR3 protein. The sample yields about 130,000 distinct CDR3 sequences, around 14% seen once. The sample originates from a study of early T cells in non-severe SARS-CoV-2 infection. The sample consisted of whole blood. The clonotype comes from an adult who was a healthcare worker with PCR-confirmed SARS-CoV-2 infection or an uninfected control (not recorded which). This chain uses TRBV29-1 with TRBJ1-4; 8 positions match TRBD1. The CDR3 sequence is CSIQVGQVFPIEKLFF. As DNA, the CDR3 is TGCAGCATACAAGTGGGACAGGTATTTCCGATTGAAAAACTGTTTTTT.